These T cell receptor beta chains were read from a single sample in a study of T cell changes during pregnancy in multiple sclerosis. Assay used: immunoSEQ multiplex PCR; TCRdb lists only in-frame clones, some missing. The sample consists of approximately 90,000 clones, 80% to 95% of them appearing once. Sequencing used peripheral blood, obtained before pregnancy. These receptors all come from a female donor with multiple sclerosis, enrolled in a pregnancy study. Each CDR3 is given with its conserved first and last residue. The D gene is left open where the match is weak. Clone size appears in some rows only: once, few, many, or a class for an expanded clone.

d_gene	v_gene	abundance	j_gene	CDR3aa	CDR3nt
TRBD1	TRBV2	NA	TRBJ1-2	CASSDYGTGGGLGYGYTF	TGTGCCAGCAGTGACTATGGGACAGGGGGCGGTTTGGGCTATGGCTACACCTTC
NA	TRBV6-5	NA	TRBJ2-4	CASSYTFKSIQYF	TGTGCCAGCAGTTACACCTTTAAGAGCATTCAGTACTTC
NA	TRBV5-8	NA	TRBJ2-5	CASSLLGSGETQYF	TGTGCCAGCAGCCTGCTAGGATCCGGAGAGACCCAGTACTTC
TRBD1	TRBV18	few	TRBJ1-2	CASSPRDSIYGYTF	TGTGCCAGCTCACCGAGGGACAGCATCTATGGCTACACCTTC
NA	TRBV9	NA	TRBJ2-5	CASSFEETQYF	TGTGCCAGCAGCTTCGAAGAGACCCAGTACTTC
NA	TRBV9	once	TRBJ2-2	CASSVPPRGTGELFF	TGTGCCAGCAGCGTACCCCCAAGAGGAACCGGGGAGCTGTTTTTT
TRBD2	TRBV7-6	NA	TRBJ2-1	CASSYLAGGENEQFF	TGTGCCAGCAGCTACCTAGCGGGAGGGGAGAATGAGCAGTTCTTC
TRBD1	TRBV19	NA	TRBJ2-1	CASLKRTGGYNEQFF	TGTGCCAGTCTGAAGCGAACAGGGGGTTACAATGAGCAGTTCTTC
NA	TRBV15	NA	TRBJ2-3	CATSRSQDTQYF	TGTGCCACCAGCAGATCACAAGATACGCAGTATTTT
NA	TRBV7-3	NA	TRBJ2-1	CASSLNGREQFF	TGTGCCAGCAGCTTAAATGGGAGGGAGCAGTTCTTC
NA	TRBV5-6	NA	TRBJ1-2	CASSLSGYDYGYTF	TGTGCCAGCAGCTTGTCAGGGTACGACTATGGCTACACCTTC
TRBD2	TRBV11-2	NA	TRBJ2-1	CASSLDRLAGIYEQFF	TGTGCCAGCAGCTTAGACAGACTAGCGGGGATCTATGAGCAGTTCTTC
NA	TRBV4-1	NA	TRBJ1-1	CASSPLGDEAFF	TGCGCCAGCAGCCCCCTCGGGGATGAAGCTTTCTTT
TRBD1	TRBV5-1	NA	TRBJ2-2	CASSLGQGAPGELFF	TGCGCCAGCAGCTTGGGACAGGGGGCGCCCGGGGAGCTGTTTTTT
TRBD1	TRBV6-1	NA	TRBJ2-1	CASSEGGTGVDEQFF	TGTGCCAGCAGTGAAGGAGGGACAGGTGTGGATGAGCAGTTCTTC
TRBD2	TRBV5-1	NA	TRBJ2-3	CASSLRGTSGRAGVDTQYF	TGCGCCAGCAGCTTGAGAGGGACTAGCGGGAGGGCCGGAGTAGATACGCAGTATTTT
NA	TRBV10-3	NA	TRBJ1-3	CAISEKSSGNTIYF	TGTGCCATCAGTGAGAAGAGCTCTGGAAACACCATATATTTT
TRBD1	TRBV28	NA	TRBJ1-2	CASSLTGTGKGYTF	TGTGCCAGCAGTTTAACTGGGACAGGGAAAGGCTACACCTTC
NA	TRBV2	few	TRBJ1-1	CASISGNTEAFF	TGTGCCAGCATCTCGGGGAACACTGAAGCTTTCTTT
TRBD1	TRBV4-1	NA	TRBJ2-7	CASSLNRGFYEQYF	TGCGCCAGCAGCCTCAACAGGGGCTTTTACGAGCAGTACTTC
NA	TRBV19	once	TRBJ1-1	CASSMDRTEAFF	TGTGCCAGTAGTATGGATAGGACAGAAGCTTTCTTT
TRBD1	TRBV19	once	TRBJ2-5	CASSFGTAQETQYF	TGTGCCAGTAGTTTCGGGACAGCCCAAGAGACCCAGTACTTC
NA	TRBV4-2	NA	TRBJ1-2	CASRLAAGLADYGYTF	TGTGCCAGCAGACTCGCGGCGGGACTTGCGGACTATGGCTACACCTTC
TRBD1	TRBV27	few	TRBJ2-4	CASSTRDRGKNIQYF	TGTGCCAGCAGTACCCGGGACAGGGGGAAAAACATTCAGTACTTC
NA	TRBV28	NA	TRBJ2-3	CASSPMTDTQYF	TGTGCCAGCAGTCCTATGACAGATACGCAGTATTTT
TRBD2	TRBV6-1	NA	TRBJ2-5	CASSDIGTSGLETQYF	TGTGCCAGCAGTGATATTGGGACTAGCGGGTTAGAGACCCAGTACTTC
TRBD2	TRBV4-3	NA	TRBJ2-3	CASSQEVGTSGSTDTQYF	TGCGCCAGCAGCCAAGAGGTAGGGACTAGCGGTTCCACAGATACGCAGTATTTT
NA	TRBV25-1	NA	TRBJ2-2	CASSLRDNSYTGELFF	TGTGCCAGCAGCCTCCGGGACAACAGCTACACCGGGGAGCTGTTTTTT
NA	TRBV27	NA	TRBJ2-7	CASSLSGGRTSYEQYF	TGTGCCAGCAGTTTATCGGGGGGGCGGACCTCCTACGAGCAGTACTTC
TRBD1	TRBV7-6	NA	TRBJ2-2	CASSLRQGAGGELFF	TGTGCCAGCAGCTTACGACAGGGGGCGGGCGGGGAGCTGTTTTTT
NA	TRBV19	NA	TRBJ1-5	CASRPEALSQQPQHF	TGTGCCAGTCGACCGGAGGCCCTCTCCCAACAGCCCCAGCATTTT
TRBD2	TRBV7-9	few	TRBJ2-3	CASSLPEKVSGRTDTQYF	TGTGCCAGCAGCTTACCCGAGAAAGTTAGCGGGAGGACAGATACGCAGTATTTT
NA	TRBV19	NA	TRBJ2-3	CASSTVGGTDTQYF	TGTGCCAGTAGTACGGTAGGGGGCACAGATACGCAGTATTTT
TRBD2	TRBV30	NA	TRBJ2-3	CAWTLAGAPGVEDTQYF	TGTGCCTGGACGTTAGCGGGAGCCCCAGGGGTGGAGGATACGCAGTATTTT
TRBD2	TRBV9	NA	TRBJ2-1	CASSVESGGRAWEQFF	TGTGCCAGCAGCGTAGAATCCGGCGGGAGGGCCTGGGAGCAGTTCTTC
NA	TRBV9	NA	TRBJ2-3	CASRSHELDTQYF	TGTGCCAGCAGGAGTCACGAATTAGATACGCAGTATTTT
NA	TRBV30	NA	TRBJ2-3	CAWSVGGRSTDTQYF	TGTGCCTGGAGTGTAGGTGGGAGGAGCACAGATACGCAGTATTTT
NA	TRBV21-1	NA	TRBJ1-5	CASSGLDSGAQPQHF	TGTGCCAGCAGCGGTTTAGACAGTGGTGCTCAGCCCCAGCATTTT
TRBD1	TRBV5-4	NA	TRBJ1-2	CASSPQGAWGYTF	TGTGCCAGCAGCCCGCAGGGGGCATGGGGCTACACCTTC
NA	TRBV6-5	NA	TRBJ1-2	CASSTGGQSVIGYTF	TGTGCCAGCTCCACGGGGGGCCAGTCCGTTATTGGCTACACCTTC
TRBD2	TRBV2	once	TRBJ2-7	CASSRLAGATYEQYF	TGTGCCAGCAGTAGACTAGCGGGAGCCACCTACGAGCAGTACTTC
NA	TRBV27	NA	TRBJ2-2	CASSSVGELFF	TGTGCCAGCAGTTCTGTCGGGGAGCTGTTTTTT
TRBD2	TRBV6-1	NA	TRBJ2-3	CASSPLAGVDTQYF	TGTGCCAGCAGCCCTCTAGCGGGGGTGGATACGCAGTATTTT
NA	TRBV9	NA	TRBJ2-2	CASSAYSGTANTGELFF	TGTGCCAGCAGCGCCTACTCCGGGACTGCAAACACCGGGGAGCTGTTTTTT
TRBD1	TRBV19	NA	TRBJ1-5	CASSDRVNQPQHF	TGTGCCAGTTCTGACAGGGTTAATCAGCCCCAGCATTTT
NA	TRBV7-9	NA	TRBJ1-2	CASSPQAGIYGYTF	TGTGCCAGCAGCCCCCAGGCGGGGATCTATGGCTACACCTTC
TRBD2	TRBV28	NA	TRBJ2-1	CASRRLAGGWSSYNEQFF	TGTGCCAGCAGGAGACTAGCGGGAGGATGGAGCTCCTACAATGAGCAGTTCTTC
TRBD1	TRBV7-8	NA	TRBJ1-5	CASSLLQGSNQPQHF	TGTGCCAGCAGCTTATTACAGGGGAGCAATCAGCCCCAGCATTTT
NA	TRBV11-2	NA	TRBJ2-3	CASSLSDTQYF	TGTGCCAGCAGCTTGAGTGATACGCAGTATTTT
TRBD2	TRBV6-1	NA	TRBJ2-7	CASAGDSGSINEQYF	TGTGCCAGCGCAGGCGATAGCGGGAGTATCAACGAGCAGTACTTC
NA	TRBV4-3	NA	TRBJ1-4	CASSQGVAGNEKLFF	TGCGCCAGCAGCCAAGGGGTTGCAGGGAATGAAAAACTGTTTTTT
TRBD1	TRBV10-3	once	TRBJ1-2	CAISTGGVNYGYTF	TGTGCCATCAGCACAGGGGGCGTTAACTATGGCTACACCTTC
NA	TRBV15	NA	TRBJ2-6	CATSRDRGSGANVLTF	TGTGCCACCAGCAGAGATCGGGGTTCTGGGGCCAACGTCCTGACTTTC
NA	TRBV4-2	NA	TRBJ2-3	CASRTDTDTQYF	TGTGCCAGCAGGACAGATACAGATACGCAGTATTTT
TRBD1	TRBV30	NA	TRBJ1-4	CAWEQGVEKLFF	TGTGCCTGGGAACAGGGGGTTGAAAAACTGTTTTTT